Listed here are 9 T cell receptor beta chains from one sample, sequenced in a study of cytomegalovirus exposure and HLA in healthy donors. The PCR contained 60 Vbeta and 13 Jbeta primers. The protocol was immunoSEQ multiplex PCR, while the TCRdb copy is restricted to in-frame clones and leaves out a portion. The table lists over 100,000 clones, about 79% of them singletons. The material sequenced was PBMCs. The receptors here all came from a woman aged 18-30 years in good health and CMV-seropositive.

The chain uses TRBV15 and TRBJ2-5; TRBD1 is a possible D gene (5 bases). TRBJ2-7 matches the DNA end more closely, so the J call is doubtful. Germline V CDR1 and CDR2: LNHNV, YYDKDF (reference sequence). This CDR3 comprises 15 residues. The CDR3 bases are TGTGCCACCAGCAGAGGTAAAGGGGATTCCTACGAGCAGTACTTC. As protein: CATSRGKGDSYEQYF.

The chain has TRBV6-5 and TRBJ2-2, with 8 bases that match TRBD1. CDR1 MNHEY and CDR2 SVGAGI come from the germline V gene. Trimming at V came to 6 bases and at J to 5 bases, leaving 8 bases not matched to a gene. This CDR3 contains 15 residues. The CDR3 protein is CASSSGQGETGELFF. The CDR3 DNA sequence: TGTGCCAGCAGCTCCGGACAGGGAGAGACCGGGGAGCTGTTTTTT.

J is TRBJ2-5 and V is TRBV5-5, with 7 bases fitting TRBD2. The CDR3 is 15 amino acids. Trimming at V came to 5 bases and at J to 1 base, leaving 8 bases not matched to a gene. Germline V gene lookup returns CDR1 SGHKS and CDR2 YYEKEE (reference sequence). CDR3 DNA sequence: TGTGCCAGCAGTTACCGGGGGGTGGGCCAAGAGACCCAGTACTTC. Its translation is CASSYRGVGQETQYF.

This chain links TRBV7-6 with TRBJ2-7; D is unresolved. Germline-derived CDR1 and CDR2 are SGHVS and FNYEAQ. The CDR3 runs to 13 residues. Trimming cost V 5 bases and J 7 bases, with 15 bases left between them. The CDR3 protein is CASSADSLWEQYF. In nucleotides, the CDR3 is TGTGCCAGCAGCGCCGACTCGCTCTGGGAGCAGTACTTC.

The chain employs TRBV9 and TRBJ2-7, with 12 bases matching TRBD2. The CDR3 runs to 14 residues. V dropped 4 bases and J dropped 4; count of bases not matched to a gene: 3. The germline CDR1 and CDR2 sequences are SGDLS and YYNGEE. CDR3 protein: CASSPSGGDYEQYF. The DNA for the CDR3 is TGTGCCAGCAGCCCTAGCGGGGGGGATTACGAGCAGTACTTC.

This clone occurred a few times. The rearrangement links TRBV5-4 to TRBJ2-7; D remains ambiguous. This CDR3 is built from 13 residues. The V end was cut by 4 bases, the J end by 3 bases, with 11 bases between. Germline-derived CDR1 and CDR2 are SGHNT and YYREEE (reference sequence). The DNA of the CDR3 is TGTGCCAGCAGCCGGTCCGAATTCTACGAGCAGTACTTC. Protein: CASSRSEFYEQYF. The full variable domain, in which reference TRBV5-4 and TRBJ2-7 provide the parts outside the CDR3, is ETGVTQSPTHLIKTRGQQVTLRCSSQSGHNTVSWYQQALGQGPQFIFQYYREEENGRGNFPPRFSGLQFPNYSSELNVNALELDDSALYLCASSRSEFYEQYFGPGTRLTVT.

J is TRBJ1-1 and V is TRBV6-1; D is possibly TRBD1 (6 bases). CDR1 and CDR2 (germline): MNHNS, SASEGT. The CDR3 is made up of 13 amino acids. V dropped 2 bases and J dropped 6 bases, with 10 bases sitting between them. This CDR3 is CASSEWGGPEAFF. In DNA, the CDR3 is TGTGCCAGCAGTGAATGGGGGGGCCCTGAAGCTTTCTTT.

The chain combines TRBV18 with TRBJ1-2; 7 bases map to TRBD1. CDR1 and CDR2 (germline): KGHSH, LQKENI. The J segment lost 5 bases and the V segment lost 4 bases, leaving 7 bases of the junction unmatched. This CDR3 region has 14 residues. The CDR3 DNA follows: TGTGCCAGCTCACTCGGGACAGCTACTTATGGCTACACCTTC. Encoded protein: CASSLGTATYGYTF.

This clone has a single count. The rearrangement uses TRBV2 and TRBJ2-2; 10 nucleotides line up with TRBD2. The CDR3 loop spans 15 amino acids. The germline V gene has CDR1 SNHLY and CDR2 FYNNEI. V lost 6 bases to trimming and J lost 7 bases; unmatched junction nucleotides: 8. In nucleotides, the CDR3 is TGTGCCAGCAGCGCAGCGGGGGGGCCTGGCGGGGAGCTGTTTTTT. Translated: CASSAAGGPGGELFF.